This T cell receptor beta chain derives from a study of blood T cell repertoires in COVID-19. Study-wide background: Some COVID-19 samples were acute and others convalescent; all came from the United States, Italy and Spain.

Trimming cost V 8 bases and J 7 bases; bases outside gene matches: 9. From germline, CDR1 is MNHEY and CDR2 SMNVEV (reference sequence). The CDR3 sequence is 14 residues long. The assay was immunoSEQ multiplex PCR, and TCRdb's table has in-frame clones only and misses some. This sample has 15,000 to 20,000 clones, with about 88% found just once. Specimen: peripheral blood. The receptor was isolated from a man aged 60 to 75 with acute or convalescent COVID-19. This chain joins TRBV27 and TRBJ1-2; 11 positions agree with TRBD1. CDR3 DNA sequence: TGTGCCAGCGTAGGAGCCGGGACAGGGGGTGGCTACACCTTC. This encodes CASVGAGTGGGYTF.